A selection of T cell receptor beta chains follows, all from one sample in a study of beta chain features in type 1 diabetes. Assay: immunoSEQ multiplex PCR; the TCRdb copy retains only in-frame clones and omits some. Counted here are approximately 240,000 clones, approximately 16% occurring once; the ten biggest clones make up approximately 0.087%. The specimen sequenced was naive CD4+ T cells from blood. The receptors come from a man aged 25-45 years with type 1 diabetes. Each CDR3 is given with its conserved first and last residue. The D gene is left open where the match is weak. Size is omitted from some rows. Given values are once, few, many or a class for expanded clones.

TRBV30	few	TRBJ2-3	.	TGTGCCTGGACCAGGGACAGCACAGATACGCAGTATTTT	CAWTRDSTDTQYF
TRBV30	.	TRBJ2-7	TRBD1	TGTGCCTGGGGGACAGGGTGGCCCTACGAGCAGTACTTC	CAWGTGWPYEQYF
TRBV13	.	TRBJ1-5	TRBD1	TGTGCCAGCAGCCCCCGACAGGGGTCGGGCAATCAGCCCCAGCATTTT	CASSPRQGSGNQPQHF
TRBV21-1	few	TRBJ2-1	.	TGTGCCAGCAGCATAATTAACGGGCCAAACAATGAGCAGTTCTTC	CASSIINGPNNEQFF
TRBV18	few	TRBJ2-5	.	TGTGCCAGCTCCCCCGTCACTGAGACCCAGTACTTC	CASSPVTETQYF
TRBV7-2	few	TRBJ2-7	.	TGTGCCAGCAGCTTAGCGAAGCGGGAGCAGTACTTC	CASSLAKREQYF
TRBV29-1	.	TRBJ2-1	TRBD2	TGCAGCGTTGAAATCCTAGCGGGAACCCTCTACAATGAGCAGTTCTTC	CSVEILAGTLYNEQFF
TRBV7-9	few	TRBJ2-1	TRBD2	TGTGCCAGCAGCCCGGGGGGGCCTTCGGAGAATGAGCAGTTCTTC	CASSPGGPSENEQFF
TRBV9	few	TRBJ2-7	.	TGTGCCAGCAGCGTAGAGGGGACGTCGAACGAGCAGTACTTC	CASSVEGTSNEQYF
TRBV18	.	TRBJ1-4	TRBD1	TGTGCCAGCTCACCACGGGGACAGGACGAAAAACTGTTTTTT	CASSPRGQDEKLFF
TRBV29-1	few	TRBJ1-1	TRBD1	TGCAGCGCTAAACGGGACAGTTTGAACACTGAAGCTTTCTTT	CSAKRDSLNTEAFF
TRBV10-3	.	TRBJ1-4	.	TGTGCCATCAGTGAGGGCGCAGCGACGGAAAAACTGTTTTTT	CAISEGAATEKLFF
TRBV6-1	.	TRBJ2-7	TRBD1	TGTGCCAGCAGTGGAAGAATGGGGACAGACTACGAGCAGTACTTC	CASSGRMGTDYEQYF
TRBV29-1	.	TRBJ2-4	.	TGCAGCGTCCAAGGGATACTAGCCAAAAACATTCAGTACTTC	CSVQGILAKNIQYF
TRBV14	.	TRBJ2-1	.	TGTGCCAGCAGCCAAAGGCTTTGGAGGGGGCAGTTCTTC	CASSQRLWRGQFF
TRBV29-1	few	TRBJ2-1	TRBD2	TGCAGCGCCCCCCTAGCGGAGCCTTACAATGAGCAGTTCTTC	CSAPLAEPYNEQFF
TRBV7-2	.	TRBJ2-1	.	TGTGCCAGCAGCTTAGGCAGAGGACAGTACAATGAGCAGTTCTTC	CASSLGRGQYNEQFF
TRBV11-2	few	TRBJ2-1	TRBD2	TGTGCCAGCAGCTTAAGGCTAGCGGGAGGGATCTACAATGAGCAGTTCTTC	CASSLRLAGGIYNEQFF
TRBV7-3	.	TRBJ2-1	TRBD2	TGTGCCAGCAGCTCGACCCTAGCGGGAACAAGCTCCTACAATGAGCAGTTCTTC	CASSSTLAGTSSYNEQFF
TRBV30	.	TRBJ1-2	.	TGTGCCTGGAGTGTAGGAATAGGGACGGAAATCTATGGCTACACCTTC	CAWSVGIGTEIYGYTF
TRBV30	.	TRBJ2-3	.	TGTGCCTGGAGTGTACTGATGGGCAGGGGAAGAGGCACAGATACGCAGTATTTT	CAWSVLMGRGRGTDTQYF
TRBV30	few	TRBJ1-5	.	TGTGCCTGGAATAGGTTTAGCAATCAGCCCCAGCATTTT	CAWNRFSNQPQHF
TRBV28	.	TRBJ2-2	TRBD1	TGTGCCAGTTGGACAGGGGACACCGGGGAGCTGTTTTTT	CASWTGDTGELFF
TRBV2	few	TRBJ2-7	TRBD1	TGTGCCAGCATGCCGGGACAGGGAAACTACGAGCAGTACTTC	CASMPGQGNYEQYF
TRBV27	.	TRBJ2-1	TRBD2	TGTGCCAGCAGCTCCGTGCTAGCGGGAGTTTATGAGCAGTTCTTC	CASSSVLAGVYEQFF
TRBV4-2	.	TRBJ2-5	.	TGTGCCAGCAGCCAAGATAATAACCGTCGAAAAGAGACCCAGTACTTC	CASSQDNNRRKETQYF
TRBV27	few	TRBJ2-4	.	TGTGCCGTACGCGAAAGGGGCAAAAACATTCAGTACTTC	CAVRERGKNIQYF
TRBV25-1	.	TRBJ2-4	TRBD1	TGTGCCAGCAGTGAATCCGGGACAGGGGTTAGCATTCAGTACTTC	CASSESGTGVSIQYF
TRBV28	few	TRBJ1-4	TRBD1	TGTGCCAGCAGTTTAAAGGGGACAGTGAGGGAAAAACTGTTTTTT	CASSLKGTVREKLFF
TRBV18	.	TRBJ2-4	.	TGTGCCAGCTCACCCGATCGGGCGGGATATCAGTACTTC	CASSPDRAGYQYF
TRBV2	.	TRBJ2-3	.	TGTGCCAGCAGTGAAGCGCTTGCAGCAGATACGCAGTATTTT	CASSEALAADTQYF
TRBV4-3	.	TRBJ2-1	TRBD2	TGCGCCAGCAGCCAAGTCGCGCTAGCGGGAGATTTCTATGAGCAGTTCTTC	CASSQVALAGDFYEQFF
TRBV9	.	TRBJ2-1	.	TGTGCCAGCAGCGTAGCTGGGTTAGGGAACTACAATGAGCAGTTCTTC	CASSVAGLGNYNEQFF
TRBV6-5	few	TRBJ1-1	TRBD1	TGTGCCAGCAGCGGAGACAGGGACACTGAAGCTTTCTTT	CASSGDRDTEAFF
TRBV29-1	few	TRBJ2-7	.	TGCAGCGTCCGGACATTTGGAGTCGCCGAGCAGTACTTC	CSVRTFGVAEQYF
TRBV4-3	.	TRBJ2-3	.	TGCGCCAGCAGCCCCGGAGAAGGCATGGCAGATACGCAGTATTTT	CASSPGEGMADTQYF
TRBV29-1	.	TRBJ2-7	.	TGCAGCGTTGCTGCCAGTACGACCTACGAGCAGTACTTC	CSVAASTTYEQYF